This T cell receptor (beta chain) was observed in a study of cytomegalovirus exposure and HLA in healthy donors. This clone was counted only a few times. Its antigen remains unknown. Study observations and caveats: The authors later found most CMV-associated TCR beta chains appeared HLA-restricted. The listing of 160 or so TCR beta chains classed them as cytomegalovirus-associated.

PCR amplification relied on 60 Vbeta primers (plus 13 Jbeta primers). Clones were sequenced by immunoSEQ multiplex PCR, and TCRdb holds only the in-frame ones, with some missing. The sample holds about 140,000 clones, roughly 80% seen once. This CDR3 is 15 amino acids long. Germline CDR1 is SGHNT and CDR2 is YYREEE (reference sequence). Trimming pared 1 base from V and 4 bases from J, leaving 12 bases between. V is TRBV5-4 and J is TRBJ2-1, with D unresolved. Material: PBMCs. This clonotype was sampled from a middle-aged man in good health and CMV-seronegative. The CDR3 spells CASSLSERMYNEQFF. The DNA for the CDR3 is TGTGCCAGCAGCTTGTCTGAGCGTATGTACAATGAGCAGTTCTTC.